The rows below give T cell receptor beta chains drawn from one sample of a study of blood T cell repertoires in COVID-19. Method: immunoSEQ multiplex PCR; TCRdb's copy keeps in-frame clones and lacks some. The data contain around 300,000 clones, around nine tenths of them singletons. Sequencing was carried out using PBMCs or T cells enriched from blood (not recorded which). These receptors were collected from a woman in her fifties or sixties who had recovered from COVID-19. Each CDR3 is given with its conserved first and last residue. A D gene is named only where the DNA matches it firmly. The size field is filled for only some rows; it gives once, few, many or a size class.

v_call: TRBV5-1
d_call: NA
j_call: TRBJ1-2
clone_size: NA
cdr3_aa: CASSMTTGSSIYGYTF
cdr3_nt: TGCGCCAGCAGCATGACCACAGGGTCGTCGATCTATGGCTACACCTTC

v_call: TRBV30
d_call: NA
j_call: TRBJ1-3
clone_size: NA
cdr3_aa: CAWRAGAKGNTIYF
cdr3_nt: TGTGCCTGGAGAGCAGGGGCAAAAGGAAACACCATATATTTT

v_call: TRBV5-4
d_call: TRBD1
j_call: TRBJ1-2
clone_size: NA
cdr3_aa: CASSLTGDNYGYTF
cdr3_nt: TGTGCCAGCAGCTTGACAGGGGACAACTATGGCTACACCTTC

v_call: TRBV5-6
d_call: NA
j_call: TRBJ2-5
clone_size: once
cdr3_aa: CASTQGETQYF
cdr3_nt: TGTGCCAGCACCCAGGGGGAGACCCAGTACTTC

v_call: TRBV3-1/TRBV3-2
d_call: NA
j_call: TRBJ1-3
clone_size: NA
cdr3_aa: CASSQDWGRRATGNTIYF
cdr3_nt: TGTGCCAGCAGCCAAGATTGGGGCCGACGGGCGACTGGAAACACCATATATTTT

v_call: TRBV11-3
d_call: NA
j_call: TRBJ2-2
clone_size: NA
cdr3_aa: CASSLASVFGVNTGELFF
cdr3_nt: TGTGCCAGCAGCCTAGCTTCCGTTTTCGGGGTGAACACCGGGGAGCTGTTTTTT

v_call: TRBV2
d_call: NA
j_call: TRBJ1-4
clone_size: NA
cdr3_aa: CASNVGGSGNEKLFF
cdr3_nt: TGTGCCAGCAATGTGGGGGGGAGCGGAAATGAAAAACTGTTTTTT

v_call: TRBV11-3
d_call: TRBD1
j_call: TRBJ1-1
clone_size: NA
cdr3_aa: CASSFSGGNTEAFF
cdr3_nt: TGTGCCAGCAGCTTCTCAGGGGGCAACACTGAAGCTTTCTTT

v_call: TRBV27
d_call: TRBD2
j_call: TRBJ2-7
clone_size: NA
cdr3_aa: CASSLLAGQSYEQYF
cdr3_nt: TGTGCCAGCAGTTTATTAGCGGGCCAGAGCTACGAGCAGTACTTC

v_call: TRBV24-1
d_call: TRBD1
j_call: TRBJ2-1
clone_size: NA
cdr3_aa: CAAGLPGTGRNEQFF
cdr3_nt: TGTGCCGCCGGACTTCCCGGGACAGGGAGAAATGAGCAGTTCTTC